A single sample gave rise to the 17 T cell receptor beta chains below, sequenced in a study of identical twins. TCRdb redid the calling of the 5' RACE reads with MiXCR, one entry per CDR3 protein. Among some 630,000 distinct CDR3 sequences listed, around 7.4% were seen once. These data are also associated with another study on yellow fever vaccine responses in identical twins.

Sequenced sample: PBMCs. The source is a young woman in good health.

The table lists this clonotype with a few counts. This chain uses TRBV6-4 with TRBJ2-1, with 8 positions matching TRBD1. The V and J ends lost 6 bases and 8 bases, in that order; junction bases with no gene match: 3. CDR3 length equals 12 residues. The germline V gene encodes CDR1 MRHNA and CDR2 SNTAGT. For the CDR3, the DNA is TGTGCCAGCAGCGGACAGGGCCATGAGCAGTTCTTC. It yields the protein CASSGQGHEQFF.

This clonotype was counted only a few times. This chain's CDR3 is CASSFGGSNYNEQFF. The CDR3, as DNA: TGTGCCAGCAGTTTTGGCGGGAGTAACTACAATGAGCAGTTCTTC. This sequence joins TRBV12-3 or TRBV12-4 and TRBJ2-1; 7 nucleotides align to TRBD2. The CDR3 extends over 15 amino acids. V dropped 3 bases and J dropped 3; count of bases not matched to a gene: 5.

CDR3 amino acids: CASSQSTGVSKNIQYF. The CDR3 DNA reads as TGTGCCAGCAGCCAGAGCACAGGGGTTTCCAAAAACATTCAGTACTTC. V gene TRBV14 combines with J gene TRBJ2-4; TRBD1 aligns across 7 bases. The CDR3 has 16 amino acids. Per the germline V gene, CDR1 is SGHDN and CDR2 is FVKESK. The trim removed 3 bases at V and 2 bases at J, leaving 7 bases unmatched. Supplemented by reference TRBV14 and TRBJ2-4, the full variable domain reads EAGVTQFPSHSVIEKGQTVTLRCDPISGHDNLYWYRRVMGKEIKFLLHFVKESKQDESGMPNNRFLAERTGGTYSTLKVQPAELEDSGVYFCASSQSTGVSKNIQYFGAGTRLSVL.

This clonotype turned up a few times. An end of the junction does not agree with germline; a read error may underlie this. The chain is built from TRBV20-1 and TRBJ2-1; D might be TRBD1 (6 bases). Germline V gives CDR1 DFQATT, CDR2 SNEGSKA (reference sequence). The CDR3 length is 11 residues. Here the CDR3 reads CSASPGVRALF. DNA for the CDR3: TGCAGTGCCAGTCCAGGGGTCCGCGCCCTCTTC.

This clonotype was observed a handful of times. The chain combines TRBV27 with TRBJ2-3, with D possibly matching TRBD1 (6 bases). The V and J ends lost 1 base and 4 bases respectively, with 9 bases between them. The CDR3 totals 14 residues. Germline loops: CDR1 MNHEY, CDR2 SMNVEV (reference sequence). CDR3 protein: CASSLYRVADTQYF. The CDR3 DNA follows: TGTGCCAGCAGTTTATACAGGGTGGCAGATACGCAGTATTTT.

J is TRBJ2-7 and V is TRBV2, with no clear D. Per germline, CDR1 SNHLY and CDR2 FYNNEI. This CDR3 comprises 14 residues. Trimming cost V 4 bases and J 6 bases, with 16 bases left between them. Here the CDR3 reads CASSGGSNMREQYF. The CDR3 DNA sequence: TGTGCCAGCAGTGGCGGCTCTAACATGCGCGAGCAGTACTTC.

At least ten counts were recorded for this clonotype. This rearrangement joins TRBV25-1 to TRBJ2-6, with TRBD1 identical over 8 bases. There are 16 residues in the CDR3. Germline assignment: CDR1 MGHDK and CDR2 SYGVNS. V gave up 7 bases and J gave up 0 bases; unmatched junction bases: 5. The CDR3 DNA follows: TGTGCCAGCACCGGACAGGGCCTCTCTGGGGCCAACGTCCTGACTTTC. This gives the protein CASTGQGLSGANVLTF.

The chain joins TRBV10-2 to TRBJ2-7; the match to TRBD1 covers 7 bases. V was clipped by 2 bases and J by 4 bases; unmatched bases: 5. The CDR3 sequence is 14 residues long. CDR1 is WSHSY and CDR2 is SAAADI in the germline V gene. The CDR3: CASSEPGTEYEQYV. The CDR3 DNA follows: TGCGCCAGCAGTGAGCCGGGGACAGAATACGAGCAGTACGTC.

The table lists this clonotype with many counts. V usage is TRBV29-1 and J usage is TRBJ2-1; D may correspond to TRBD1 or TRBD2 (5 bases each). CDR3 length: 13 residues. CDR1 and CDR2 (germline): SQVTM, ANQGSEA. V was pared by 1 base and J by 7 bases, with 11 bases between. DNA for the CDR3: TGCAGCGTTGAAGGTGAGGGACGAAATGAGCAGTTCTTC. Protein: CSVEGEGRNEQFF.

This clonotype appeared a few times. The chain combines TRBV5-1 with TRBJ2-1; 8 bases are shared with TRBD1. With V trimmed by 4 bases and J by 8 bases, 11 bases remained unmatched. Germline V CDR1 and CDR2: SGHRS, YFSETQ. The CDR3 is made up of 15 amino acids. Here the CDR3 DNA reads TGCGCCAGCAGCCCGGATCGGACAGGGAGCCATGAGCAGTTCTTC. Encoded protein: CASSPDRTGSHEQFF.

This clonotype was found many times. CDR3 bases: TGTGCCAGCAGTTTTGTGACAGGTGGTGAAAAACTGTTTTTT. Its translation is CASSFVTGGEKLFF. This chain joins TRBV28 and TRBJ1-4, with a tentative D call TRBD1 (6 bases). The V gene's germline CDR1 is MDHEN and CDR2 SYDVKM. The CDR3 has 14 amino acids. Trimming took 3 bases from V and 7 from J, leaving 12 bases between them.

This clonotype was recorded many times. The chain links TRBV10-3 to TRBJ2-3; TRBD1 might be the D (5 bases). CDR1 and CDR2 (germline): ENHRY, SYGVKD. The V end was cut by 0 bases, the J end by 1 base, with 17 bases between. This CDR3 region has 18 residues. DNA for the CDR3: TGTGCCATCAGTGAGTCGGACCTGGGGCAGGTGGGCACAGATACGCAGTATTTT. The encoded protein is CAISESDLGQVGTDTQYF.

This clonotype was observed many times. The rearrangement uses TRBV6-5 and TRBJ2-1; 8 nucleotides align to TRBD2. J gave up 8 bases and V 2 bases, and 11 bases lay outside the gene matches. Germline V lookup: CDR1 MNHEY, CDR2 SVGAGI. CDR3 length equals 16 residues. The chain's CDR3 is CASSYAGTRIVDEQFF. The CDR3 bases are TGTGCCAGCAGTTACGCTGGGACTAGAATCGTCGATGAGCAGTTCTTC.

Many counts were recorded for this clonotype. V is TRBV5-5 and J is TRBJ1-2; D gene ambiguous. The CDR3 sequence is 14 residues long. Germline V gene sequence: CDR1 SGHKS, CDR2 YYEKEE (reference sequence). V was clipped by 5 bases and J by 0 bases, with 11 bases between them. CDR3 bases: TGTGCCAGCAGGATACCGGGAACTAACTATGGCTACACCTTC. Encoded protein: CASRIPGTNYGYTF.

In nucleotides, the CDR3 is TGTGCCACCTCTGCGAGCCTAGCCCAGAACACCGGGGAGCTGTTTTTT. Its protein product is CATSASLAQNTGELFF. The J gene is TRBJ2-2, the V gene TRBV10-3, with D possibly being TRBD2 (5 bases). Germline CDR1 and CDR2: ENHRY and SYGVKD. The CDR3 is made up of 16 amino acids. V dropped 10 bases and J dropped 1 base, with 19 bases sitting between them.

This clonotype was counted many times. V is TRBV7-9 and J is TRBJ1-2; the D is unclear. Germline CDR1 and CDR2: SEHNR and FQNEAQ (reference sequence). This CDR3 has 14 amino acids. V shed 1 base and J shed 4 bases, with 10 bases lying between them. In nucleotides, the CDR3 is TGTGCCAGCAGCTTAGGCGGCGGCCCCTATGGCTACACCTTC. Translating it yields CASSLGGGPYGYTF.

The CDR3 nucleotides are TGTGCCAGCAGTCTTCCCGCGGGAGGGAAGAATGAGCAGTTCTTC. It yields the protein CASSLPAGGKNEQFF. The V call is TRBV28, the J call TRBJ2-1, with 9 positions matching TRBD2. V trimming: 5 bases; J trimming: 7 bases; junction bases outside the gene matches: 9. This CDR3 is 15 amino acids long. CDR1 MDHEN and CDR2 SYDVKM come from the germline V gene.